The 28 T cell receptor beta chains presented below share a single source sample, sequenced in a study of blood T cells in healthy people across ages. With a J-beta primer mix and a sample-barcoded 5' primer, a second PCR ran roughly 6 to 11 cycles. TCRdb re-called the 5' RACE reads through MiXCR, storing one row per CDR3 protein. The top ten clones hold 7.9% of a sample with 1.5 million or so distinct CDR3 sequences, around 42% of them seen once. Sample: blood. The receptors derive from a woman in her late teens or twenties in good health.

This clonotype occurred a few times. The CDR3 nucleotides are TGCAGTGCTATTTCGGACGGCTTGTCCTACGAGCAGTACTTC. This translates into CSAISDGLSYEQYF. This sequence joins TRBV20-1 and TRBJ2-7; no reliable D call. The CDR3 is made up of 14 amino acids. CDR1 and CDR2 (germline): DFQATT, SNEGSKA (reference sequence). Between the trimmed V and J ends, which lost 4 bases and 1 base, there was a span of 14 bases.

This chain joins TRBV5-6 and TRBJ2-1; D not resolved. The CDR3 loop spans 12 amino acids. From germline, CDR1 is SGHDT and CDR2 YYEEEE. V was cut by 2 bases and J by 9 bases, with 9 bases left in between. CDR3 sequence (DNA): TGTGCCAGCAGCTTCCATCCGGGTGAGCAGTTCTTC. Translating gives CASSFHPGEQFF.

This clonotype was found a few times. V and J are TRBV12-3 or TRBV12-4 and TRBJ1-4; D is unclear. V was pared by 11 bases and J by 0 bases, with 22 bases between. This CDR3 is 17 amino acids long. CDR3: CAVPPFPHGATNEKLFF. The CDR3 DNA is TGTGCCGTTCCTCCTTTCCCCCACGGCGCAACTAATGAAAAACTGTTTTTT.

CDR3 residues: CASSLVGPAGATDTQYF. The CDR3 region has the DNA TGCGCCAGCAGCTTGGTGGGACCAGCGGGAGCCACAGATACGCAGTATTTT. The chain recombines TRBV5-1 with TRBJ2-3; 8 nucleotides match TRBD2. CDR1 and CDR2 (germline): SGHRS, YFSETQ. Losses at the gene ends were 0 bases for V and 2 bases for J; bases not matched to a gene: 8. This CDR3 is 17 amino acids long. Using reference TRBV5-1 and TRBJ2-3 for the parts outside the CDR3, the full variable domain is KAGVTQTPRYLIKTRGQQVTLSCSPISGHRSVSWYQQTPGQGLQFLFEYFSETQRNKGNFPGRFSGRQFSNSRSEMNVSTLELGDSALYLCASSLVGPAGATDTQYFGPGTRLTVL.

The gene calls are TRBV20-1 and TRBJ2-5, with D possibly being TRBD1 (6 bases). CDR1 is DFQATT and CDR2 is SNEGSKA in the germline V gene (reference sequence). The CDR3 length is 11 residues. Trimming pared 3 bases from V and 13 bases from J, leaving 15 bases between. CDR3 in amino acids: CSARLQGGSYF. In nucleotides, the CDR3 is TGCAGTGCTAGGTTACAAGGGGGATCGTACTTC.

The chain has TRBV5-1 and TRBJ1-2; TRBD1 might be the D (5 bases). Germline V gives CDR1 SGHRS, CDR2 YFSETQ. The CDR3 loop spans 15 amino acids. V was cut by 4 bases and J by 6 bases, with 19 bases left in between. CDR3 nucleotides: TGCGCCAGCAGCGCGGGGGGGTCGCGAATTAATGGCTACACCTTC. Its translation: CASSAGGSRINGYTF.

The V and J genes are TRBV6-5 and TRBJ2-1; 15 nucleotides line up with TRBD2. CDR3 length: 16 residues. Unmatched junction bases numbered 3, after V lost 2 bases and J lost 7 bases. In germline, CDR1 is MNHEY, CDR2 SVGAGI. DNA of the CDR3: TGTGCCAGCAGTTACCCGGGACTAGCGGGAGGAAATGAGCAGTTCTTC. Translation: CASSYPGLAGGNEQFF.

V and J are TRBV9 and TRBJ2-7; TRBD1 matches at 10 bases. There are 15 residues in the CDR3. In germline, CDR1 is SGDLS, CDR2 YYNGEE. V was clipped by 2 bases and J by 0 bases; unmatched bases: 2. CDR3 sequence: CASSVGTGASYEQYF. The CDR3 coding sequence is TGTGCCAGCAGCGTCGGGACAGGGGCCTCCTACGAGCAGTACTTC.

CDR3 sequence (DNA): TGTGCCAGCAGCCTGGCGGGTGGCGGTCCTACAGATACGCAGTATTTT. Translating gives CASSLAGGGPTDTQYF. The chain couples TRBV9 to TRBJ2-3; possibly TRBD2 for D (5 bases). Germline values: CDR1 SGDLS, CDR2 YYNGEE. This CDR3 comprises 16 residues. V lost 4 bases and J lost 3, with 18 bases in between. The entire variable domain, with the rest obtained from reference TRBV9 and TRBJ2-3, is as follows: DSGVTQTPKHLITATGQRVTLRCSPRSGDLSVYWYQQSLDQGLQFLIQYYNGEERAKGNILERFSAQQFPDLHSELNLSSLELGDSALYFCASSLAGGGPTDTQYFGPGTRLTVL.

The CDR3 protein is CATGTYSEQFF. The CDR3 DNA follows: TGTGCCACCGGGACCTATTCAGAGCAGTTCTTC. V gene TRBV6-2 or TRBV6-3 combines with J gene TRBJ2-1; D assignment may be TRBD1 or TRBD2 (5 bases each). This CDR3 is 11 amino acids long. The V end was cut by 10 bases, the J end by 10 bases, with 14 bases between. Germline-derived CDR1 and CDR2 are MNHEY and SVGEGT.

This clonotype is a singleton in its sample. V and J are TRBV7-8 and TRBJ2-1, with a possible D match to TRBD1 (5 bases). Trimming shortened V by 0 bases and J by 9 bases, and 12 bases separated the two germline ends. Germline CDR1 SGHVS, CDR2 FQNEAQ. The CDR3 loop spans 14 amino acids. The CDR3 nucleotides read TGTGCCAGCAGCTTAGCGCAGGGTATGGGTGAGCAGTTCTTC. It encodes CASSLAQGMGEQFF.

V and J are TRBV30 and TRBJ2-1; 9 bases fit TRBD2. Germline V gene sequence: CDR1 GTSNPN, CDR2 SVGIG (reference sequence). With V trimmed by 4 bases and J by 8 bases, 9 bases remained unmatched. The CDR3 is 14 amino acids. CDR3 region: CAWKGGGREYEQFF. The CDR3 DNA sequence: TGTGCCTGGAAAGGTGGCGGGAGGGAATATGAGCAGTTCTTC.

Concerning this clonotype: An end of the junction does not agree with germline; a read error may underlie this. The V gene is TRBV24-1, the J gene TRBJ2-4, with D hard to call. The germline CDR1 and CDR2 sequences are KGHDR and SFDVKD. This CDR3 comprises 15 residues. The CDR3 nucleotides read TGTGCCGCCAGTGATTCTAGAGGAGCCAAAAACATTCAGTACTTC. Amino acids: CAASDSRGAKNIQYF.

The sample holds a few counts of this clonotype. The rearrangement joins TRBV6-1 to TRBJ1-2, with a weak D call TRBD1 (6 bases). V shed 1 base and J shed 6 bases, with 18 bases lying between them. Germline CDR1 reads MNHNS; CDR2 reads SASEGT. The CDR3 is 16 amino acids. CDR3 coding DNA: TGTGCCAGCAGTGAAGACCGGTGGGGTAGGGGGAATGGCTACACCTTC. It encodes CASSEDRWGRGNGYTF.

This clonotype was detected once. The chain carries TRBV6-6 and TRBJ2-3; a weak D match, TRBD1 (6 bases). V gave up 2 bases and J gave up 2 bases, with 11 bases separating them. There are 15 residues in the CDR3. Germline assignment: CDR1 MNHNY and CDR2 SVGAGI (reference sequence). The CDR3 DNA sequence: TGTGCCAGCAGTTACGGAGCAGGGGACACAGATACGCAGTATTTT. It translates to CASSYGAGDTDTQYF.

The chain uses TRBV20-1 and TRBJ2-1, with D uncertain. Germline V gene sequence: CDR1 DFQATT, CDR2 SNEGSKA (reference sequence). The CDR3 consists of 15 residues. V gave up 3 bases and J gave up 5 bases, with 17 bases separating them. In DNA, the CDR3 is TGCAGTGCTAGGAAAGCGAGCCGGGTTGACAATGAGCAGTTCTTC. This translates into CSARKASRVDNEQFF.

The chain has TRBV12-3 or TRBV12-4 and TRBJ2-3; a possible D gene is TRBD1 (7 bases). This CDR3 spans 14 amino acids. Deletions cut 10 bases from V and 5 bases from J, with 19 bases between. The CDR3 region is CAISFGGGVDTQYF. The CDR3 DNA is TGTGCCATCTCTTTTGGAGGGGGCGTAGATACGCAGTATTTT.

This chain links TRBV10-3 with TRBJ2-5, with D tentatively TRBD1 or TRBD2 (5 bases each). The J call is doubtful: the DNA matches TRBJ2-7 better. The germline V gene encodes CDR1 ENHRY and CDR2 SYGVKD. This CDR3 contains 14 residues. CDR3 sequence reads: CAISESNGGGEQYF. The DNA of the CDR3 is TGTGCCATCAGTGAGTCGAATGGGGGTGGCGAGCAGTACTTC.

This clonotype was seen repeatedly, ten times or more. The chain recombines TRBV29-1 with TRBJ2-1; possibly TRBD2 for D (6 bases). Germline assignment: CDR1 SQVTM and CDR2 ANQGSEA. The V gene lost 4 bases and the J gene lost 7 bases, with 14 bases spanning the gap. The CDR3 extends over 13 amino acids. CDR3 bases: TGCAGCGTTGTGGGACTGGCCAGAAATGAGCAGTTCTTC. It encodes CSVVGLARNEQFF.

This clonotype was recorded at least ten times. V and J are TRBV12-3 or TRBV12-4 and TRBJ2-1; D is undetermined. V was clipped by 6 bases and J by 0 bases, with 12 bases between them. This CDR3 region has 15 residues. The CDR3 sequence: CASSPGSYSYNEQFF. The DNA of the CDR3 is TGTGCCAGCAGCCCCGGTTCTTACTCCTACAATGAGCAGTTCTTC.

Note on this clonotype: An end of the junction does not agree with germline; a read error may underlie this. This chain links TRBV10-3 with TRBJ2-7, with TRBD1 as a possible D gene (5 bases). The CDR3 totals 11 residues. Looked up from germline, CDR1 is ENHRY and CDR2 is SYGVKD. The CDR3 DNA follows: TGTGCCATCGGTGAACAGGACGAGCAGTACTTC. Residues: CAIGEQDEQYF.

This chain joins TRBV27 and TRBJ2-3, with TRBD2 matching 14 bases. Per the germline V gene, CDR1 is MNHEY and CDR2 is SMNVEV (reference sequence). The CDR3 has 17 residues. Trimming cost V 1 base and J 4 bases; bases outside gene matches: 4. The CDR3 here is CASSLLGLAGVADTQYF. CDR3 DNA sequence: TGTGCCAGCAGTTTATTGGGACTAGCGGGGGTAGCAGATACGCAGTATTTT.

This clonotype has a handful of counts. The chain employs TRBV6-1 and TRBJ2-1, with TRBD1 matching over 8 bases. Looked up from germline, CDR1 is MNHNS and CDR2 is SASEGT. V lost 6 bases to trimming and J lost 0 bases; unmatched junction nucleotides: 10. This CDR3 has 17 residues. CDR3 nucleotides: TGTGCCAGCAGCCGCGGACAGGGTCTACCCTCCTACAATGAGCAGTTCTTC. Encoded protein: CASSRGQGLPSYNEQFF.

A few counts support this clonotype. The DNA of the CDR3 is TGTGCCAGCAGCTTGGGGGGGAGAAACACCGGGGAGCTGTTTTTT. This encodes CASSLGGRNTGELFF. The genes are TRBV13 and TRBJ2-2, with TRBD2 identical over 7 bases. CDR3 length: 15 residues. The germline gives CDR1 PRHDT, CDR2 FYEKMQ (reference sequence). V lost 3 bases to trimming and J lost 2 bases; unmatched junction nucleotides: 3.

V gene TRBV14 combines with J gene TRBJ2-5; a weak D match, TRBD2 (7 bases). V gave up 5 bases and J gave up 5 bases, with 18 bases separating them. CDR1 is SGHDN and CDR2 is FVKESK in the germline V gene. This CDR3 has 15 residues. CDR3 sequence: CASSGGAEMTETQYF. In DNA, the CDR3 is TGTGCCAGCAGCGGGGGGGCGGAGATGACGGAGACCCAGTACTTC.

The chain is built from TRBV6-5 and TRBJ2-3; D ambiguous. The CDR3 is made up of 16 amino acids. V lost 0 bases, J lost 2 bases, and 12 bases lay in between. Per germline, CDR1 MNHEY and CDR2 SVGAGI. The CDR3 DNA sequence: TGTGCCAGCAGTTACTCGGCTACCGGGCCCACAGATACGCAGTATTTT. Its protein product is CASSYSATGPTDTQYF.

As regards this clonotype: A junction end diverges from the germline sequence, so it may reflect a read error. The chain couples TRBV4-1 to TRBJ2-2; TRBD2 matches at 14 bases. The CDR3 has 18 residues. Germline loops: CDR1 MGHRA, CDR2 YSYEKL. The CDR3 coding sequence is TGCGCCAGCAGCCAAGGGGACCTGGCGACTAGCGGGAGGGGGGGGCTGTTTTTT. It specifies CASSQGDLATSGRGGLFF.

This chain uses TRBV5-1 with TRBJ2-5; 8 bases line up with TRBD2. The CDR3 extends over 15 amino acids. The germline gives CDR1 SGHRS, CDR2 YFSETQ. V lost 5 bases, J lost 0 bases, and 6 bases stayed unmatched. In DNA form, the CDR3 reads TGCGCCAGCAGTGTGATGGGACTAGACCAAGAGACCCAGTACTTC. Its translation: CASSVMGLDQETQYF.